A single sample gave rise to the 28 T cell receptor beta chains below, sequenced in a study of T-cell reconstitution after alpha-beta-depleted transplantation in children. The library targeted TCRbeta and was prepared with unique molecular identifiers. TCRdb re-called the PCR reads through MiXCR, storing one row per CDR3 protein. Among a few hundred thousand distinct CDR3 sequences listed, roughly a quarter were seen once. Sequenced material: PBMCs, taken before TCRalphabeta/CD19-depleted stem cell transplant. The receptors stem from a boy under two years old with Wiskott-Aldrich syndrome, due to receive a stem cell transplant.

The sample holds a few counts of this clonotype. The genes are TRBV18 and TRBJ2-7; tentative D call: TRBD2 (6 bases). In germline, CDR1 is KGHSH, CDR2 LQKENI. Trimming removed 4 bases at V and 2 bases at J, with 9 bases between. The CDR3 extends over 13 amino acids. In DNA, the CDR3 is TGTGCCAGCTCACAGGGACTGGCCTACGAGCAGTACTTC. It encodes CASSQGLAYEQYF.

This clonotype was picked up many times. In DNA, the CDR3 is TGCGCCAGCAGCTTCGGTAGCGGGAGCTCCTACGAGCAGTACTTC. Its protein is CASSFGSGSSYEQYF. The J gene is TRBJ2-7, the V gene TRBV5-1, with 9 bases matching TRBD2. Germline trimming cut 2 bases from V and 0 bases from J; bases unmatched to any gene: 3. The CDR3 is 15 residues long. Germline CDR1 reads SGHRS; CDR2 reads YFSETQ.

The chain combines TRBV20-1 with TRBJ2-1; 12 bases fit TRBD2. V was clipped by 6 bases and J by 6 bases; unmatched bases: 9. In germline, CDR1 is DFQATT, CDR2 SNEGSKA (reference sequence). The CDR3 contains 15 residues. The CDR3 loop is CSATSGTSGFNEQFF. For the CDR3, the DNA is TGCAGTGCGACCTCCGGGACTAGCGGGTTCAATGAGCAGTTCTTC.

CDR3 DNA: TGTGCCAGTAGTAATGACAGGGAGACTGAAGCTTTCTTT. Translating gives CASSNDRETEAFF. The chain uses TRBV19 and TRBJ1-1; 7 bases fit TRBD1. J lost 5 bases, V lost 4 bases, and 4 bases had no gene match. Germline-derived CDR1 and CDR2 are LNHDA and SQIVND (reference sequence). This CDR3 has 13 amino acids.

This rearrangement joins TRBV5-1 to TRBJ2-3; weak D call: TRBD1 (6 bases). Germline values: CDR1 SGHRS, CDR2 YFSETQ. Trimming pared 2 bases from V and 4 bases from J, leaving 11 bases between. The CDR3 loop spans 14 amino acids. CDR3 protein: CASSFGQSPDTQYF. In nucleotides, the CDR3 is TGCGCCAGCAGCTTCGGACAGAGTCCAGATACGCAGTATTTT.

This clonotype was found a few times. V gene TRBV20-1 combines with J gene TRBJ2-1; D might be TRBD1 (5 bases). The CDR3 contains 14 residues. Germline CDR1 is DFQATT and CDR2 is SNEGSKA (reference sequence). With 1 base removed from V and 3 bases from J, the gap between germline ends came to 10 bases. CDR3 DNA sequence: TGCAGTGCTAGAGTAGGGGTCGGCTACAATGAGCAGTTCTTC. Translated: CSARVGVGYNEQFF.

CDR3 sequence: CSATPGTSGAYNEQFF. CDR3 DNA: TGCAGTGCCACACCCGGGACTAGCGGGGCGTACAATGAGCAGTTCTTC. The chain couples TRBV20-1 to TRBJ2-1; 13 bases map to TRBD2. The V gene's germline CDR1 is DFQATT and CDR2 SNEGSKA (reference sequence). This CDR3 region has 16 residues. V shed 6 bases, J shed 4 bases, and the junction held 9 bases outside the gene matches.

By its share, this clonotype is medium-sized. V is TRBV11-2 and J is TRBJ2-7, with D hard to call. This CDR3 region has 14 residues. Germline V gives CDR1 SGHAT, CDR2 FQNNGV. V was trimmed by 0 bases and J by 4 bases, leaving 10 bases between them. The CDR3 nucleotides read TGTGCCAGCAGCTTAGATCTCAGGTTTTACGAGCAGTACTTC. Its protein product is CASSLDLRFYEQYF.

The chain combines TRBV15 with TRBJ2-7; 8 nucleotides agree with TRBD1. Germline values: CDR1 LNHNV, CDR2 YYDKDF (reference sequence). V was pared by 3 bases and J by 5 bases, with 6 bases of the junction left unmatched. The CDR3 loop spans 14 amino acids. CDR3 sequence reads: CATSRKGQGNEQYF. CDR3 in DNA: TGTGCCACCAGCAGGAAAGGACAGGGCAACGAGCAGTACTTC.

The chain is built from TRBV24-1 and TRBJ2-6, with 10 bases that match TRBD1. Germline V gene lookup returns CDR1 KGHDR and CDR2 SFDVKD. This CDR3 has 18 residues. Germline trimming cut 3 bases from V and 0 bases from J; bases unmatched to any gene: 4. CDR3 coding DNA: TGTGCCACCAGTGATGGGACAGGGGACAACTCTGGGGCCAACGTCCTGACTTTC. It codes for CATSDGTGDNSGANVLTF.

This clonotype has a handful of counts. J is TRBJ2-1 and V is TRBV11-2, with a tentative D call TRBD2 (6 bases). Between the trimmed V and J ends, which lost 2 bases and 3 bases, there was a span of 23 bases. The germline gives CDR1 SGHAT, CDR2 FQNNGV. The CDR3 runs to 19 residues. CDR3 in DNA: TGTGCCAGCAGCTTACGGTCCGAGTTTGGGGGGATACTCTACAATGAGCAGTTCTTC. As protein: CASSLRSEFGGILYNEQFF.

This clonotype was seen repeatedly, ten times or more. The V and J genes are TRBV18 and TRBJ2-5; no definite D call. Germline V lookup: CDR1 KGHSH, CDR2 LQKENI. The ends were cut back, 3 bases at V and 2 bases at J, with 7 bases in the middle. The CDR3 consists of 13 residues. The CDR3 reads CASSPGLQETQYF. In DNA form, the CDR3 reads TGTGCCAGCTCACCGGGGTTACAAGAGACCCAGTACTTC.

The CDR3 DNA reads as TGTGCCAGCTCACCAGAACTTACCAATGAGCAGTTCTTC. Translated: CASSPELTNEQFF. The chain recombines TRBV18 with TRBJ2-1; D ambiguous. Germline V lookup: CDR1 KGHSH, CDR2 LQKENI. This CDR3 contains 13 residues. Trimming removed 2 bases from V and 6 bases from J, with 8 bases in between.

The chain links TRBV6-1 to TRBJ2-7; D might be TRBD2 (5 bases). The germline V and J ends were trimmed by 8 bases and 7 bases, with 18 bases remaining between them. This CDR3 has 13 amino acids. From germline, CDR1 is MNHNS and CDR2 SASEGT. CDR3 protein: CASRPGSLGEQYF. In DNA form, the CDR3 reads TGTGCCAGCCGTCCGGGAAGCCTGGGGGAGCAGTACTTC.

There are a few counts of this clonotype. The chain links TRBV12-3 or TRBV12-4 to TRBJ2-7, with TRBD2 identical over 10 bases. V was pared by 2 bases and J by 4 bases, with 8 bases of the junction left unmatched. There are 16 residues in the CDR3. CDR3 bases: TGTGCCAGCAGTTTAAGTCTAGCGGGAGTAAGGTACGAGCAGTACTTC. It yields the protein CASSLSLAGVRYEQYF.

In its sample, this clonotype was seen a few times. The V gene is TRBV5-1, the J gene TRBJ2-1; 9 bases line up with TRBD1. Germline V gene sequence: CDR1 SGHRS, CDR2 YFSETQ. V trimming: 4 bases; J trimming: 5 bases; junction bases outside the gene matches: 4. The CDR3 sequence is 14 residues long. DNA for the CDR3: TGCGCCAGCAGCGCCCGGGACAGGGACAATGAGCAGTTCTTC. Translated: CASSARDRDNEQFF.

The chain links TRBV5-1 to TRBJ2-2; 8 bases agree with TRBD1. CDR1 is SGHRS and CDR2 is YFSETQ in the germline V gene. This CDR3 contains 17 residues. V was clipped by 7 bases and J by 5 bases; unmatched bases: 16. The chain's CDR3 is CASSAGLGQGTTGELFF. CDR3 sequence (DNA): TGCGCCAGCTCCGCCGGCCTCGGACAGGGAACGACCGGGGAGCTGTTTTTT.

This clonotype showed up just a few times. The chain carries TRBV27 and TRBJ2-2; 8 nucleotides align to TRBD1. The CDR3 covers 15 residues. Germline loops: CDR1 MNHEY, CDR2 SMNVEV (reference sequence). V shed 0 bases and J 9 bases; nucleotides not matched to a gene: 6. Here the CDR3 reads CASSLSWQGARELFF. The CDR3 DNA follows: TGTGCCAGCAGTTTATCTTGGCAGGGGGCAAGGGAGCTGTTTTTT.

The rearrangement uses TRBV14 and TRBJ1-1, with 7 bases identical to TRBD1. After removal of 0 bases from V and 11 bases from J, the junction contained 0 bases not matched to a gene. The CDR3 covers 11 residues. Germline CDR1 SGHDN, CDR2 FVKESK. CDR3 in amino acids: CASSQDRGAFF. Written as DNA, the CDR3 is TGTGCCAGCAGCCAAGACAGGGGGGCTTTCTTT.

This clonotype was counted between two and nine times. The J gene is TRBJ2-3, the V gene TRBV12-3 or TRBV12-4, with unresolved D. Trimming stripped 8 bases from V and 2 bases from J, with 14 bases between. The CDR3 extends over 14 amino acids. The CDR3 here is CASSSTVSTDTQYF. The DNA for the CDR3 is TGTGCCAGCTCTTCCACGGTGTCCACAGATACGCAGTATTTT.

On this clonotype itself: One junction end disagrees with the germline gene, perhaps due to a read error. The rearrangement joins TRBV27 to TRBJ2-7, with D perhaps assigned TRBD1 or TRBD2 (6 bases each). In germline, CDR1 is MNHEY, CDR2 SMNVEV (reference sequence). The CDR3 consists of 12 residues. The CDR3 protein is CASSLMGGTSHF. CDR3 nucleotide sequence: TGTGCCAGCAGTTTAATGGGGGGCACTAGCCACTTC.

This clonotype was seen more than once but under ten times. This chain joins TRBV7-2 and TRBJ2-3, with D possibly being TRBD2 (5 bases). This CDR3 comprises 15 residues. Trimming removed 2 bases at V and 4 bases at J, with 13 bases between. CDR1 is SGHTA and CDR2 is FQGNSA in the germline V gene. In nucleotides, the CDR3 is TGTGCCAGCAGCTTATGGTTATTAGCGTCAGATACGCAGTATTTT. It yields the protein CASSLWLLASDTQYF.

The chain joins TRBV5-1 to TRBJ1-2, with a tentative D call TRBD1 (5 bases). There are 15 residues in the CDR3. Germline lookup yields CDR1 SGHRS and CDR2 YFSETQ. V was pared by 1 base and J by 4 bases, with 14 bases between. The CDR3 nucleotides are TGCGCCAGCAGCTTGCTCGGGGGTACCCTCTATGGCTACACCTTC. The encoded protein is CASSLLGGTLYGYTF. Full variable domain (missing parts from reference TRBV5-1 and TRBJ1-2): KAGVTQTPRYLIKTRGQQVTLSCSPISGHRSVSWYQQTPGQGLQFLFEYFSETQRNKGNFPGRFSGRQFSNSRSEMNVSTLELGDSALYLCASSLLGGTLYGYTFGSGTRLTVV.

Note on this clonotype: This clone may be a read error of a much larger clone one base away. This chain joins TRBV7-9 and TRBJ2-7; TRBD2 agrees at 11 bases. The CDR3 extends over 15 amino acids. Germline assignment: CDR1 SEHNR and CDR2 FQNEAQ (reference sequence). The CDR3 DNA reads as TGTGCCAGCAGCCTCCTAGCGGGAGGCCCCTACGAGCAGCACTTC. Residues: CASSLLAGGPYEQHF. Looking up the rest from reference TRBV7-9 and TRBJ2-7 gives the full variable domain: DTGVSQNPRHKITKRGQNVTFRCDPISEHNRLYWYRQTLGQGPEFLTYFQNEAQLEKSRLLSDRFSAERPKGSFSTLEIQRTEQGDSAMYLCASSLLAGGPYEQHFGPGTRLTVT.

This rearrangement joins TRBV11-2 to TRBJ2-2; 9 nucleotides align to TRBD1. V lost 4 bases to trimming and J lost 2 bases; unmatched junction nucleotides: 8. This CDR3 is built from 17 residues. CDR1 is SGHAT and CDR2 is FQNNGV in the germline V gene. CDR3 residues: CASSWRTGAFNTGELFF. In DNA form, the CDR3 reads TGTGCCAGCAGCTGGAGGACAGGGGCCTTTAACACCGGGGAGCTGTTTTTT.

The genes are TRBV11-2 and TRBJ2-1; 14 bases match TRBD2. The V and J ends lost 2 bases and 6 bases, in that order; junction bases with no gene match: 12. Germline V gene data show CDR1 as SGHAT and CDR2 as FQNNGV. This CDR3 has 19 amino acids. CDR3 residues: CASSLWRTSGRSDPNEQFF. The CDR3 DNA sequence: TGTGCCAGCAGCTTATGGAGGACTAGCGGGAGGTCAGACCCCAATGAGCAGTTCTTC.

This clonotype was counted between two and nine times. The chain uses TRBV4-1 and TRBJ2-5, with D maybe TRBD2 (6 bases). CDR3 size: 17 residues. Germline CDR1 MGHRA, CDR2 YSYEKL. Trimming stripped 0 bases from V and 0 bases from J, with 14 bases between. In nucleotides, the CDR3 is TGCGCCAGCAGCCAAGATCGGCCTAGCGTATACCAAGAGACCCAGTACTTC. Residues: CASSQDRPSVYQETQYF.

This chain joins TRBV12-3 or TRBV12-4 and TRBJ1-5; D is uncertain. Deletions cut 6 bases from V and 0 bases from J, with 12 bases between. The length of the CDR3 is 15 residues. CDR3 DNA: TGTGCCAGCAGCCCCACGCAGTATAGCAATCAGCCCCAGCATTTT. Its translation: CASSPTQYSNQPQHF.